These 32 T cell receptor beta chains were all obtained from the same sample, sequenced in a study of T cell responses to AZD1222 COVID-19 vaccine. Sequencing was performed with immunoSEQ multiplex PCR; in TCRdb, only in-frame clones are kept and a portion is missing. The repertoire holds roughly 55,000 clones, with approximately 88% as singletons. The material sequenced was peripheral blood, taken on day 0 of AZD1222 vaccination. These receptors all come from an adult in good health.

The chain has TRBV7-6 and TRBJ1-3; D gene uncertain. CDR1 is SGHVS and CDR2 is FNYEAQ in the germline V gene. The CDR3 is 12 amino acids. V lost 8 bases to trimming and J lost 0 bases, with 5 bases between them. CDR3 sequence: CASGGSGNTIYF. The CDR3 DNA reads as TGTGCCAGCGGAGGCTCTGGAAACACCATATATTTT.

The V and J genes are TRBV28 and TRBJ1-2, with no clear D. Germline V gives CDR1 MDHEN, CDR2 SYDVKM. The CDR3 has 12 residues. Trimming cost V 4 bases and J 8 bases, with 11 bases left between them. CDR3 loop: CASSSPLEGYTF. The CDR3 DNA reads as TGTGCCAGCAGTTCCCCTTTGGAGGGCTACACCTTC.

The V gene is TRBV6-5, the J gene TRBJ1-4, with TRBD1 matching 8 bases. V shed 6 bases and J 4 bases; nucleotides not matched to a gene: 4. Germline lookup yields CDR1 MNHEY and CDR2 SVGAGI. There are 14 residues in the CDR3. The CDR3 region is CASRGTGINEKLFF. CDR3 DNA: TGTGCCAGCAGGGGGACAGGAATTAATGAAAAACTGTTTTTT.

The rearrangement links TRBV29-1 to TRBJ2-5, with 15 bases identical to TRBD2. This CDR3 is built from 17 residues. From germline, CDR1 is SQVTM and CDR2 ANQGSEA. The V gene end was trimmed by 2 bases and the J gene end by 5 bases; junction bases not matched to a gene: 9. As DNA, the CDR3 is TGCAGCGTTGAAAGGACTAGCGGGAGGGCCCTCTATGAGACCCAGTACTTC. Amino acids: CSVERTSGRALYETQYF.

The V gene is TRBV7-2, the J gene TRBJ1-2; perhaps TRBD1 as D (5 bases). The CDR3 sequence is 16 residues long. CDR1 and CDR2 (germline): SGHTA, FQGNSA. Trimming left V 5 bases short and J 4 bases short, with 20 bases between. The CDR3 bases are TGTGCCAGCAGCCCGACCGGGACGGACTATTTCTATGGCTACACCTTC. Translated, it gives CASSPTGTDYFYGYTF.

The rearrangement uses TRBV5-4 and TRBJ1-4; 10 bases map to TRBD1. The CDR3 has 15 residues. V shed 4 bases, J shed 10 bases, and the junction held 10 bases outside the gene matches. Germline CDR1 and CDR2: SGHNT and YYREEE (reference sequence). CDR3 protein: CASSNATGGLGKLFF. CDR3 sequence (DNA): TGTGCCAGCAGCAATGCGACAGGGGGCTTAGGAAAACTGTTTTTT.

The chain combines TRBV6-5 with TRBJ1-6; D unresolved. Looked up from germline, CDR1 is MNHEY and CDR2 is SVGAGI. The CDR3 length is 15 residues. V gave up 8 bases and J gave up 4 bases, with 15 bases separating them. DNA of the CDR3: TGTGCCAGCGGCGAGAGCGGACTATATAATTCACCCCTCCACTTT. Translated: CASGESGLYNSPLHF.

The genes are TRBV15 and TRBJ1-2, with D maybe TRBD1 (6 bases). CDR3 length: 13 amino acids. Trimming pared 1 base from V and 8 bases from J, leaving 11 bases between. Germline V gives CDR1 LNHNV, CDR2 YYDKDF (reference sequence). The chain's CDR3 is CATSRGLGGGYTF. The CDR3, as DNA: TGTGCCACCAGCAGAGGGTTGGGGGGCGGCTACACCTTC.

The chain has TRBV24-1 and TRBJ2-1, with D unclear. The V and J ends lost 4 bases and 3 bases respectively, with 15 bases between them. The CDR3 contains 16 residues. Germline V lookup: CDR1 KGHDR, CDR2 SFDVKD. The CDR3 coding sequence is TGTGCCACCAGTGACCTAAATCCGGCCTACTACAATGAGCAGTTCTTC. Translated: CATSDLNPAYYNEQFF.

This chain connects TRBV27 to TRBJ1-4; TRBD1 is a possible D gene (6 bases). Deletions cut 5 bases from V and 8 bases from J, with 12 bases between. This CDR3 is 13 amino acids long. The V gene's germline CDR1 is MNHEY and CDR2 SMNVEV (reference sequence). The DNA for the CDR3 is TGTGCCAGCAGTCCCGAGGGGGAGGAAAAACTGTTTTTT. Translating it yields CASSPEGEEKLFF.

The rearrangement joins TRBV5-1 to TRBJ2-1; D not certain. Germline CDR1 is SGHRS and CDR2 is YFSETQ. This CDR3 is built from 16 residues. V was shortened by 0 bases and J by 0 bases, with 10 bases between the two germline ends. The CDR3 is CASSLDGWSSYNEQFF. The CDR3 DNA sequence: TGCGCCAGCAGCTTGGACGGGTGGTCCTCCTACAATGAGCAGTTCTTC.

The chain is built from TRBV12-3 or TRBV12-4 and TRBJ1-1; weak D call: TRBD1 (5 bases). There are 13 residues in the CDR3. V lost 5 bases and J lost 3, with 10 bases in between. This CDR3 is CASSIRQYTEAFF. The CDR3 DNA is TGTGCCAGCAGTATTAGACAGTACACTGAAGCTTTCTTT.

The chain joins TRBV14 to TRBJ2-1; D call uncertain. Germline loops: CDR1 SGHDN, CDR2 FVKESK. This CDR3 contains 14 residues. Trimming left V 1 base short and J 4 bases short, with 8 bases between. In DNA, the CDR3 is TGTGCCAGCAGCCAAGCACAGTCATACAATGAGCAGTTCTTC. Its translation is CASSQAQSYNEQFF.

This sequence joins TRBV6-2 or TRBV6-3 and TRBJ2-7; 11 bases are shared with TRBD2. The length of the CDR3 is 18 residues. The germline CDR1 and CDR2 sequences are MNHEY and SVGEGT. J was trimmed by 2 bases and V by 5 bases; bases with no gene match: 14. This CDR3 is CASSKQPQLAGDPYEQYF. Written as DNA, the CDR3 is TGTGCCAGCAGTAAACAACCGCAACTAGCGGGGGACCCCTACGAGCAGTACTTC.

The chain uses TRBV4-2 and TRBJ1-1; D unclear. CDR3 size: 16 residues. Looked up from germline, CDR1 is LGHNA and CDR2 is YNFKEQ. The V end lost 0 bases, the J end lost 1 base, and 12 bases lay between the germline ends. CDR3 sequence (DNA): TGTGCCAGCAGCCAAGAGCGAAGGGTGGAGAACACTGAAGCTTTCTTT. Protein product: CASSQERRVENTEAFF.

The CDR3 sequence: CASSPPGRTSGTDEQFF. The CDR3 DNA reads TGTGCCAGCAGCCCCCCCGGGCGGACTAGCGGGACTGATGAGCAGTTCTTC. The gene calls are TRBV9 and TRBJ2-1; 12 bases align to TRBD2. There are 17 residues in the CDR3. The V gene end was trimmed by 4 bases and the J gene end by 8 bases; junction bases not matched to a gene: 13. Germline values: CDR1 SGDLS, CDR2 YYNGEE.

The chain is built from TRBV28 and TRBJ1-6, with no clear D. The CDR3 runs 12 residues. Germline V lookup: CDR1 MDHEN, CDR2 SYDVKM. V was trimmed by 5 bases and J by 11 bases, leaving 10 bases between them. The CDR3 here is CASSPMFPPLHF. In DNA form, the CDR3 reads TGTGCCAGCAGTCCTATGTTTCCACCCCTCCACTTT.

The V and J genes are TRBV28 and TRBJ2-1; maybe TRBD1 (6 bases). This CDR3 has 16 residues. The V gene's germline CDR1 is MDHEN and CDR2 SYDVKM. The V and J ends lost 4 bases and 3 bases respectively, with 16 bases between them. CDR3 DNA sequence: TGTGCCAGCAGTTCCTCCGCAGGGGTTGACTACAATGAGCAGTTCTTC. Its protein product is CASSSSAGVDYNEQFF. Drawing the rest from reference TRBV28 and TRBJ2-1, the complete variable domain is DVKVTQSSRYLVKRTGEKVFLECVQDMDHENMFWYRQDPGLGLRLIYFSYDVKMKEKGDIPEGYSVSREKKERFSLILESASTNQTSMYLCASSSSAGVDYNEQFFGPGTRLTVL.

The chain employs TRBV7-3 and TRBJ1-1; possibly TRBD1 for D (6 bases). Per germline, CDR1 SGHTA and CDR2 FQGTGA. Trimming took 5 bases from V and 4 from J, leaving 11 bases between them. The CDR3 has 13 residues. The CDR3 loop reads CASSTGGATEAFF. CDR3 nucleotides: TGTGCCAGCAGCACCGGGGGCGCCACTGAAGCTTTCTTT.

CDR3 nucleotide sequence: TGCGCCAGCAGCTTAGTCGGAAACACCGGGGAGCTGTTTTTT. Its translation is CASSLVGNTGELFF. The V and J genes are TRBV5-1 and TRBJ2-2; no firm D call. V lost 2 bases and J 2 bases, leaving 7 bases between the germline ends. Germline-derived CDR1 and CDR2 are SGHRS and YFSETQ. This CDR3 is built from 14 residues.

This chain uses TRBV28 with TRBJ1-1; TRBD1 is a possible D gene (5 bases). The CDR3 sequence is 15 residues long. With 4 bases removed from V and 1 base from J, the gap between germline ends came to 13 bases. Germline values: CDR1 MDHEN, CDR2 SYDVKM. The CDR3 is CASSSPGRTNTEAFF. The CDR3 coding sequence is TGTGCCAGCAGTTCCCCGGGACGAACGAACACTGAAGCTTTCTTT.

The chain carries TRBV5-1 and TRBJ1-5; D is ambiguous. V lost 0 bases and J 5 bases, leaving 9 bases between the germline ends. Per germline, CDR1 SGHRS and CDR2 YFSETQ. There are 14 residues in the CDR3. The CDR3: CASSLGEGYQPQHF. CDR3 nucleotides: TGCGCCAGCAGCTTGGGGGAAGGGTATCAGCCCCAGCATTTT.

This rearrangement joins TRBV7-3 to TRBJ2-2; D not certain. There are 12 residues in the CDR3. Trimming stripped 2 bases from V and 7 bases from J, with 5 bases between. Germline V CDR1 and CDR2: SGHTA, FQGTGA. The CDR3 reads CASSLRIGELFF. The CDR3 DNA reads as TGTGCCAGCAGCTTACGTATCGGGGAGCTGTTTTTT.

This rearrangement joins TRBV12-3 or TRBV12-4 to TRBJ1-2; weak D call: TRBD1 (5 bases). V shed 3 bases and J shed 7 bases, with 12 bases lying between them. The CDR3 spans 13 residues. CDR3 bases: TGTGCCAGCAGTTTCAAGGGGAGTTCTGGCTACACCTTC. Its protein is CASSFKGSSGYTF.

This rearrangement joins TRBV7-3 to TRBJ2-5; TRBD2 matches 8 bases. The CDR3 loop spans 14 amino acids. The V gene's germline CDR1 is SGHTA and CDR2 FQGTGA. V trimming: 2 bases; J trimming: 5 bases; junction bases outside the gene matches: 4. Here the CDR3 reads CASSLGSGAETQYF. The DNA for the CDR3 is TGTGCCAGCAGCTTAGGTAGCGGGGCGGAGACCCAGTACTTC.

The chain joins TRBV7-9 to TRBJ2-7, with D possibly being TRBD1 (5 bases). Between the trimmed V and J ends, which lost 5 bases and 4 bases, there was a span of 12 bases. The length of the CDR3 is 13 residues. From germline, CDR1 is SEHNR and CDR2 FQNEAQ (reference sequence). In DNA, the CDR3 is TGTGCCAGCAGCGAACGACAGTTGTACGAGCAGTACTTC. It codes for CASSERQLYEQYF.

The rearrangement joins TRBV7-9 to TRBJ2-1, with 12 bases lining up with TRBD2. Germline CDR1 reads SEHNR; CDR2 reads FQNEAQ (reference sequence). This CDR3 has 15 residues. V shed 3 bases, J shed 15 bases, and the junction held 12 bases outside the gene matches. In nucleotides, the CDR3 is TGTGCCAGCAGCTTGCTGACTAGCGGGAGACAGAGGCTGTTCTTC. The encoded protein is CASSLLTSGRQRLFF.

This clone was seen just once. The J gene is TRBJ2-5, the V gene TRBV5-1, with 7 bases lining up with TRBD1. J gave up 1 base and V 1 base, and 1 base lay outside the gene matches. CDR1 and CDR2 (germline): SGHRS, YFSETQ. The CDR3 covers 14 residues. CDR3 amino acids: CASSLWDSQETQYF. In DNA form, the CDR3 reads TGCGCCAGCAGCTTGTGGGACAGCCAAGAGACCCAGTACTTC.

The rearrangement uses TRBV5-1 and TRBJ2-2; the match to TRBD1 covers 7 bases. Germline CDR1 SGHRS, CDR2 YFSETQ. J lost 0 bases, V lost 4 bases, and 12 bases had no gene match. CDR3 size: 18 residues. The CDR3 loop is CASSPRGRQFANTGELFF. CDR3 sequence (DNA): TGCGCCAGCAGCCCTAGGGGGCGGCAGTTCGCGAACACCGGGGAGCTGTTTTTT. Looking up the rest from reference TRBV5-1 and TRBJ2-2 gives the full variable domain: KAGVTQTPRYLIKTRGQQVTLSCSPISGHRSVSWYQQTPGQGLQFLFEYFSETQRNKGNFPGRFSGRQFSNSRSEMNVSTLELGDSALYLCASSPRGRQFANTGELFFGEGSRLTVL.

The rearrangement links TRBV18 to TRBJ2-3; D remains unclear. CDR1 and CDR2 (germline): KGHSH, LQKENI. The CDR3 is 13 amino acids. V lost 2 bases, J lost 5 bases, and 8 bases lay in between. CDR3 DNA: TGTGCCAGCTCACCAGCAGGTATAGATACGCAGTATTTT. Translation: CASSPAGIDTQYF.

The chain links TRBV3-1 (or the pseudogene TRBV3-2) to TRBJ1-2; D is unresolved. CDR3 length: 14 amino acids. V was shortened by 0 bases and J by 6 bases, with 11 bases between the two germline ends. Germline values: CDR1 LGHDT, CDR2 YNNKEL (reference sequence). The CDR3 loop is CASSQDRAENGYTF. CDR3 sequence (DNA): TGTGCCAGCAGCCAAGATCGGGCAGAAAATGGCTACACCTTC.

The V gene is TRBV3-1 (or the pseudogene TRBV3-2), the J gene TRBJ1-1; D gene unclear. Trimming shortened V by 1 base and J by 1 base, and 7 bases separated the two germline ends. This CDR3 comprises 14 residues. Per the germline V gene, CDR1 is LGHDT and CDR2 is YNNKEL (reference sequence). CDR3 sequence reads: CASSQGPTNTEAFF. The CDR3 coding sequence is TGTGCCAGCAGCCAAGGACCTACGAACACTGAAGCTTTCTTT.